One and the same sample provided the 2 T cell receptor beta chains below, sequenced in a study of blood T cell repertoires in COVID-19. The method was immunoSEQ multiplex PCR; TCRdb's version includes in-frame clones alone and lacks a portion of them. The table has a few hundred thousand clones, over 80% seen once. Sequenced input: PBMCs or T cells enriched from blood (not recorded which). Source of these receptors: a woman between 40 and 50 years old who had recovered from COVID-19.

A remark on this clone: A junction boundary mismatches the germline segment, possibly from a read error. This sequence joins TRBV5-5 and TRBJ2-3; D possibly corresponds to TRBD1 (6 bases). Germline loops: CDR1 SGHKS, CDR2 YYEKEE (reference sequence). CDR3 length: 15 amino acids. Written as DNA, the CDR3 is TGTGCCAGCAGGTTGGACAGTCTACGCACAGATACGCAGTATTTT. It translates to CASRLDSLRTDTQYF. The entire variable domain, with the rest obtained from reference TRBV5-5 and TRBJ2-3, is as follows: DAGVTQSPTHLIKTRGQQVTLRCSPISGHKSVSWYQQVLGQGPQFIFQYYEKEERGRGNFPDRFSARQFPNYSSELNVNALLLGDSALYLCASRLDSLRTDTQYFGPGTRLTVL.

This clone was seen many times. The chain recombines TRBV2 with TRBJ2-1; 14 bases fit TRBD2. Germline V lookup: CDR1 SNHLY, CDR2 FYNNEI. The CDR3 sequence is 15 residues long. The junction had 6 bases not matched to a gene; V was cut back by 7 bases and J by 7 bases. The CDR3 sequence: CASKGTSGSPNEQFF. In DNA form, the CDR3 reads TGTGCCAGCAAGGGGACTAGCGGGAGCCCTAATGAGCAGTTCTTC.